This TCR beta chain was sequenced in a study of blood T cell repertoires in COVID-19. Assay: immunoSEQ multiplex PCR; the TCRdb copy retains only in-frame clones and omits some. This table holds 200,000 to 250,000 clones, about 79% found once. Ages ranged from roughly 18 to 100 years, with residence in approximately 25 US areas. The CDR3 sequence is 14 residues long. Trimming took off 4 bases at V and 8 bases at J, with 17 bases between the two ends. Germline CDR1 and CDR2: MNHEY and SVGAGI. The sample taken for sequencing was PBMCs or T cells enriched from blood (not recorded which). This receptor was obtained from a woman aged 60-75 years who had recovered from COVID-19. The chain employs TRBV6-5 and TRBJ1-2; D unclear. The CDR3, as DNA: TGTGCCAGCAGTTCCCCGGTGGAGGGCAGCGGCTACACCTTC. Amino acids: CASSSPVEGSGYTF.